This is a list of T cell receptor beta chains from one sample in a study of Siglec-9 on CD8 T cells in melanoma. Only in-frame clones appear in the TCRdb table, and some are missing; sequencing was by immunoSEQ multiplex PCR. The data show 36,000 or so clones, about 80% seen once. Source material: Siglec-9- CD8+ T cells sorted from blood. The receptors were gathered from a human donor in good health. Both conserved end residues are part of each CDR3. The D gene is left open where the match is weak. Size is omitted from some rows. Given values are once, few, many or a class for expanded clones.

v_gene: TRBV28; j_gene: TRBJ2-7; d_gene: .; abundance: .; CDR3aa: CASTERGGAYEQYF; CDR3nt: TGTGCCAGCACCGAGAGGGGAGGCGCCTACGAGCAGTACTTC
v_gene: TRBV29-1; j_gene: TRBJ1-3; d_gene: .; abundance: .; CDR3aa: CSVEDNTSEAEWDTIYF; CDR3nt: TGCAGCGTTGAAGATAACACATCGGAAGCGGAATGGGACACCATATATTTT
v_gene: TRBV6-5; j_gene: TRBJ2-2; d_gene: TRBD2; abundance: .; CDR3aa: CASSYSPTSGAGELFF; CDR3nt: TGTGCCAGCAGTTACTCTCCGACTAGCGGGGCCGGGGAGCTGTTTTTT
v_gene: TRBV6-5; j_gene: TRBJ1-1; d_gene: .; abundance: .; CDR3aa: CASSYFLTNTEAFF; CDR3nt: TGTGCCAGCAGTTACTTCCTAACGAACACTGAAGCTTTCTTT
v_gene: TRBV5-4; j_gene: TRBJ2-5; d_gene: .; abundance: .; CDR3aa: CASRRQGQSRQETQYF; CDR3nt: TGTGCCAGCCGCCGTCAGGGGCAATCGCGCCAAGAGACCCAGTACTTC
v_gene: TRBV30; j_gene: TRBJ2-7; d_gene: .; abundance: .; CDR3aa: CAWSGASYEQYF; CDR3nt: TGTGCCTGGAGTGGGGCATCCTACGAGCAGTACTTC
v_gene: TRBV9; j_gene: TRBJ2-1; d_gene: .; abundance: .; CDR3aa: CASSVGMTYNEQFF; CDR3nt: TGTGCCAGCAGCGTAGGGATGACCTACAATGAGCAGTTCTTC
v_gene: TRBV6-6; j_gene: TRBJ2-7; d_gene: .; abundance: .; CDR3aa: CASGLSTYEQYF; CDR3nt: TGTGCCAGCGGACTTTCAACCTACGAGCAGTACTTC
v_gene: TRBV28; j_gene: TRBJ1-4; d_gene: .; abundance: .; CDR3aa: CASSLSQAREKLFF; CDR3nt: TGTGCCAGCAGTTTATCACAGGCTAGGGAAAAACTGTTTTTT
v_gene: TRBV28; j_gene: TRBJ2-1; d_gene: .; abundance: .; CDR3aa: CASTSLNRYNEQFF; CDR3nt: TGTGCCAGCACCTCCCTGAACAGGTACAATGAGCAGTTCTTC
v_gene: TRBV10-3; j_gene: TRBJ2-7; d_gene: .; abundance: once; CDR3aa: CATGSLEAYEQYF; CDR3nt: TGTGCCACCGGTTCCCTGGAAGCCTACGAGCAGTACTTC
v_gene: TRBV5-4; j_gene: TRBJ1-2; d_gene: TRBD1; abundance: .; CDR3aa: CASVGQGDYGYTF; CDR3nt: TGTGCCAGCGTGGGACAGGGGGACTATGGCTACACCTTC
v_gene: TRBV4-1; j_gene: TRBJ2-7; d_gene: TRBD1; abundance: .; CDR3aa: CASSSTGTGSYEQYF; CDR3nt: TGCGCCAGCAGCTCGACGGGGACAGGCTCCTACGAGCAGTACTTC
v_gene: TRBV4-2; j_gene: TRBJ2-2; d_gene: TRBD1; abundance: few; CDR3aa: CASSQDLGGVKTGELFF; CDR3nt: TGTGCCAGCAGCCAAGATTTAGGGGGCGTAAAGACCGGGGAGCTGTTTTTT
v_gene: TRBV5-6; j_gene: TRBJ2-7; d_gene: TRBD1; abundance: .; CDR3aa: CASSPGQAAAYEQYF; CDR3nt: TGTGCCAGCAGCCCCGGACAGGCCGCCGCCTACGAGCAGTACTTC
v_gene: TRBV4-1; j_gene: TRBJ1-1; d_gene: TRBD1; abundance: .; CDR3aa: CASSQGTGTGVSAEAFF; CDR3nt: TGCGCCAGCAGCCAAGGCACCGGGACAGGGGTTTCCGCTGAAGCTTTCTTT
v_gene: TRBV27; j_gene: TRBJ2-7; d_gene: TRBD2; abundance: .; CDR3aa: CASSGLAGSSYEQYF; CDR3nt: TGTGCCAGCAGCGGACTAGCGGGTAGCTCCTACGAGCAGTACTTC
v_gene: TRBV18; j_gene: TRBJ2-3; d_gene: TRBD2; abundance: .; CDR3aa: CASSPVDSGERTDTQYF; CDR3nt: TGTGCCAGCTCACCAGTCGATAGCGGGGAACGCACAGATACGCAGTATTTT
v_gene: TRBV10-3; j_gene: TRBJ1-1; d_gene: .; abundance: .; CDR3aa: CAIGEGDTEAFF; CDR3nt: TGTGCCATAGGGGAGGGGGACACTGAAGCTTTCTTT
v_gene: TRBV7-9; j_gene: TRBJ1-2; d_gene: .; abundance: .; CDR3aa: CASSPGNYGYTF; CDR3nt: TGTGCCAGCAGCCCAGGGAACTATGGCTACACCTTC
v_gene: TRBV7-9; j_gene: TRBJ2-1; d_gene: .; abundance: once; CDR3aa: CASSLRPQGEQFF; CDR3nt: TGTGCCAGCAGCTTAAGACCCCAGGGGGAGCAGTTCTTC
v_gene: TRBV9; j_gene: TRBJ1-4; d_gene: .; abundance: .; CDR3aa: CASSSGGGPGEKLFF; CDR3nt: TGTGCCAGCAGCTCGGGGGGGGGCCCCGGCGAAAAACTGTTTTTT